The present entry profiles one T cell receptor (beta chain) with its context. Its target antigen remains unknown. The input lacks base qualities; no much larger clone sits a single base away. CDR1 and CDR2 are drawn from the germline V gene: MNHEY, SVGEGT. Trimmed from V: 5 bases; trimmed from J: 10 bases; junction bases lacking a gene match: 6. Counted from cysteine to phenylalanine, this CDR3 has 15 amino acids. Only the CDR3 region is kept as DNA, spanning 45 bases read in frame from base 1. Each collaborating institution followed its own protocols to collect whole blood in K2EDTA tubes. For TCRbeta analysis, collaborators shipped samples as frozen whole blood, isolated PBMCs, or DNA extracted from either of those sample types. This record belongs to a study of blood T cell repertoires in COVID-19 (dated by TCRdb to 2018 to 2021). Turning to the overall study: Collaborator samples came from the United States, Italy and Spain and covered acute and convalescent phases of COVID-19. The material from the prospective study consisted of cDNA or gDNA derived from T cells, B-cell-depleted T cells, or PBMCs. The dataset comprised deeply sampled blood TCRbeta repertoires from subjects exposed to, actively infected with, or recovered from COVID-19. A freely available public database, intended as a resource for researchers studying the immune response to SARS-CoV-2, is where the repertoires were released. The samples were drawn from the first 160 participants of the ongoing ImmuneRACE study and from 950 to 1,500 subjects provided by 6 global collaborators. The sample metadata nearly always contained a de-identified subject ID, COVID-19 status, age in years and sex. Where available, HLA class I and class II types were obtained from metadata supplied by the sample provider rather than from assay-based typing. Broader findings and caveats from the paper: The amount of clinical and demographic metadata varied by source and participant and was provided uncurated.

TCRbeta CDR3 regions were amplified from genomic DNA using the immunoSEQ Assay, a bias-controlled multiplex PCR. Per the original workflow: The number of nucleated cells in each sample was estimated by amplification of reference gene primers within the assay. To quantify the absolute abundance of each unique TCRbeta CDR3 rearrangement, sequence reads were collapsed and filtered. For each sample, productive Simpson clonality was calculated as the square root of Simpson's diversity index over productive rearrangements. TCRdb took this table from immuneACCESS and kept in-frame rearrangements with V and J called. Such tables lack part of the clones; where checked against another copy, unresolved V genes explain under half of the gap, and the rest is unexplained. The DNA gave D and trimming, while V, J and clone size come from that table. Here the sample has about 280,000 clones; roughly 85% occur a single time. Jointly, the top ten make up about 3% of the sample.

Recombination joined TRBV6-2 or TRBV6-3 with TRBJ2-1; TRBD2 agrees with 15 junctional bases. This sequence originates from a woman in her thirties with active or convalescent COVID-19. The sample comprised peripheral blood. The CDR3 region has the sequence CASSRTSGGAREQFF. The DNA sequence is as follows: TGTGCCAGCAGTCGGACTAGCGGGGGGGCCCGGGAGCAGTTCTTC.